These T cell receptor beta chains were read from a single sample in a study of CD8 T cells in Susac syndrome. Each CDR3 protein gets one entry after TCRdb re-called the immunoSEQ multiplex PCR reads with MiXCR. The sample includes 85,000 to 95,000 distinct CDR3 sequences, just under 95% of them seen just once. Source material: CD4+ T cells from PBMCs. All receptors come from a human donor with Susac syndrome. Both conserved end residues are part of each CDR3. Fields, in order: clone size, J gene, D gene, V gene, CDR3 protein, CDR3 DNA. The D gene is left open where the match is weak. The size of a clone is reported for some rows only, either as once, few or many, or as a class for expanded clones.

size: -; J: TRBJ1-5; D: -; V: TRBV6-6; CDR3: CASMGSTSNQPQHF; DNA: TGTGCCAGCATGGGGTCGACGTCCAATCAGCCCCAGCATTTT
size: -; J: TRBJ2-5; D: TRBD2; V: TRBV4-1; CDR3: CASSPRTSLETQYF; DNA: TGCGCCAGCAGCCCCCGGACTAGCTTGGAGACCCAGTACTTC
size: -; J: TRBJ2-7; D: -; V: TRBV2; CDR3: CASTWETYEQYF; DNA: TGTGCCAGCACGTGGGAAACCTACGAGCAGTACTTC
size: -; J: TRBJ2-1; D: TRBD1; V: TRBV20-1; CDR3: CSARVGQEQFF; DNA: TGCAGTGCTAGAGTGGGACAGGAGCAGTTCTTC
size: -; J: TRBJ2-3; D: -; V: TRBV7-2; CDR3: CASSFVGDTQYF; DNA: TGTGCCAGCAGCTTTGTTGGAGATACGCAGTATTTT
size: -; J: TRBJ2-5; D: -; V: TRBV7-2; CDR3: CASSPLGMETQYF; DNA: TGTGCCAGCAGCCCACTGGGAATGGAGACCCAGTACTTC
size: -; J: TRBJ2-5; D: -; V: TRBV7-9; CDR3: CASSPGTLRETQYF; DNA: TGTGCCAGCAGCCCCGGGACTTTGAGAGAGACCCAGTACTTC
size: once; J: TRBJ1-1; D: TRBD1; V: TRBV12-3/TRBV12-4; CDR3: CASRTGNYGTEAFF; DNA: TGTGCCAGCAGGACAGGGAATTATGGCACTGAAGCTTTCTTT
size: -; J: TRBJ2-1; D: TRBD2; V: TRBV7-2; CDR3: CASSQKTGGKNEQFF; DNA: TGTGCCAGCAGCCAAAAAACCGGGGGGAAGAATGAGCAGTTCTTC
size: -; J: TRBJ1-6; D: TRBD1; V: TRBV5-1; CDR3: CASSALQGNNSPLHF; DNA: TGCGCCAGCAGCGCCCTACAGGGGAATAATTCACCCCTCCACTTT
size: -; J: TRBJ1-1; D: -; V: TRBV28; CDR3: CASSSQPTPKAFF; DNA: TGTGCCAGCAGTTCCCAGCCCACTCCGAAAGCTTTCTTT
size: -; J: TRBJ2-2; D: TRBD2; V: TRBV9; CDR3: CASSVFGTSGTGELFF; DNA: TGTGCCAGCAGCGTATTCGGGACTAGCGGCACCGGGGAGCTGTTTTTT
size: -; J: TRBJ2-5; D: TRBD1; V: TRBV11-2; CDR3: CASSEGQLKTQYF; DNA: TGTGCCAGCAGCGAGGGACAGCTAAAGACCCAGTACTTC
size: -; J: TRBJ2-1; D: TRBD2; V: TRBV3-1; CDR3: CASSPEASGYNEQFF; DNA: TGTGCCAGCAGCCCCGAGGCTAGCGGTTACAATGAGCAGTTCTTC
size: -; J: TRBJ1-1; D: -; V: TRBV7-8; CDR3: CASSLGRGELAEAFF; DNA: TGTGCCAGCAGCTTAGGGAGGGGGGAGCTAGCTGAAGCTTTCTTT
size: -; J: TRBJ1-4; D: TRBD1; V: TRBV4-1; CDR3: CASSQGQLLNEKLFF; DNA: TGCGCCAGCAGCCAGGGACAGCTCCTTAATGAAAAACTGTTTTTT
size: -; J: TRBJ2-3; D: TRBD1; V: TRBV29-1; CDR3: CSVVLQGTDTQYF; DNA: TGCAGCGTTGTTCTACAGGGGACAGATACGCAGTATTTT
size: -; J: TRBJ1-2; D: -; V: TRBV19; CDR3: CASTAGGYGYTF; DNA: TGTGCCAGTACCGCGGGCGGGTATGGCTACACCTTC
size: -; J: TRBJ2-6; D: -; V: TRBV30; CDR3: CAWRKGALDITHSGANVLTF; DNA: TGTGCCTGGAGAAAAGGGGCACTGGATATAACCCACTCTGGGGCCAACGTCCTGACTTTC
size: -; J: TRBJ1-1; D: TRBD1; V: TRBV5-1; CDR3: CASSSGGSTGGFEAFF; DNA: TGCGCCAGCAGCTCCGGGGGGTCGACAGGGGGCTTTGAAGCTTTCTTT
size: -; J: TRBJ1-4; D: -; V: TRBV14; CDR3: CASSHLDVGEKLFF; DNA: TGTGCCAGCAGCCATCTCGATGTCGGTGAAAAACTGTTTTTT
size: -; J: TRBJ1-5; D: TRBD1; V: TRBV2; CDR3: CASCGTVNQPQHF; DNA: TGTGCCAGCTGCGGGACAGTCAATCAGCCCCAGCATTTT
size: -; J: TRBJ2-5; D: TRBD2; V: TRBV7-2; CDR3: CASSAGTSGGALETQYF; DNA: TGTGCCAGCAGCGCCGGGACTAGCGGGGGGGCCTTGGAGACCCAGTACTTC
size: -; J: TRBJ2-3; D: TRBD2; V: TRBV28; CDR3: CASSWLAGGDDLTDTQYF; DNA: TGTGCCAGCAGCTGGCTAGCGGGGGGAGATGATTTGACAGATACGCAGTATTTT
size: -; J: TRBJ2-7; D: TRBD1; V: TRBV20-1; CDR3: CRVSTGSEQYF; DNA: TGCAGGGTTTCGACAGGGAGCGAGCAGTACTTC
size: once; J: TRBJ2-1; D: -; V: TRBV30; CDR3: CAWRGTYGFGEQFF; DNA: TGTGCCTGGAGAGGGACTTACGGGTTCGGTGAGCAGTTCTTC
size: -; J: TRBJ2-1; D: TRBD2; V: TRBV9; CDR3: CASSEAGALNEQFF; DNA: TGTGCCAGCAGCGAAGCGGGGGCCCTCAATGAGCAGTTCTTC
size: -; J: TRBJ2-7; D: TRBD2; V: TRBV3-1; CDR3: CASSHQRGLYEQYF; DNA: TGTGCCAGCAGCCATCAGCGGGGGCTTTACGAGCAGTACTTC
size: -; J: TRBJ1-1; D: -; V: TRBV9; CDR3: CASSDRDNMNTEAFF; DNA: TGTGCCAGCAGCGATCGGGACAACATGAACACTGAAGCTTTCTTT
size: -; J: TRBJ2-5; D: -; V: TRBV29-1; CDR3: CSVEAERETQYF; DNA: TGCAGCGTTGAAGCCGAGCGAGAGACCCAGTACTTC
size: -; J: TRBJ1-4; D: TRBD1; V: TRBV11-2; CDR3: CASSRNTGGDEKLFF; DNA: TGTGCCAGCAGCCGAAACACAGGGGGCGACGAAAAACTGTTTTTT
size: few; J: TRBJ2-5; D: TRBD1; V: TRBV30; CDR3: CAWSGQGWETQYF; DNA: TGTGCCTGGAGTGGACAGGGGTGGGAGACCCAGTACTTC
size: -; J: TRBJ1-5; D: -; V: TRBV5-4; CDR3: CASSLDGYQPQHF; DNA: TGTGCCAGCAGCTTGGACGGGTATCAGCCCCAGCATTTT
size: -; J: TRBJ2-2; D: -; V: TRBV15; CDR3: CATSRDPGSNTGELFF; DNA: TGTGCCACCAGCAGAGATCCAGGTTCGAACACCGGGGAGCTGTTTTTT
size: -; J: TRBJ1-5; D: -; V: TRBV4-1; CDR3: CASSDRTGKIDQPQHF; DNA: TGCGCCAGCAGCGATAGAACAGGGAAGATCGATCAGCCCCAGCATTTT
size: -; J: TRBJ1-4; D: -; V: TRBV11-2; CDR3: CASSLSGHIVNEKLFF; DNA: TGTGCCAGCAGCCTCTCGGGACACATCGTGAATGAAAAACTGTTTTTT
size: -; J: TRBJ1-6; D: TRBD1; V: TRBV7-9; CDR3: CASSLGSQGSTLHF; DNA: TGTGCCAGCAGCTTAGGTTCACAGGGGAGTACCCTCCACTTT
size: -; J: TRBJ2-3; D: TRBD2; V: TRBV28; CDR3: CASWGGSTDTQYF; DNA: TGTGCCAGTTGGGGGGGGAGCACAGATACGCAGTATTTT
size: -; J: TRBJ1-3; D: -; V: TRBV2; CDR3: CASSVDYGVENTIYF; DNA: TGTGCCAGCAGTGTGGATTATGGAGTAGAAAACACCATATATTTT
size: -; J: TRBJ2-7; D: TRBD1; V: TRBV28; CDR3: CASPPGQGGGEQYF; DNA: TGTGCCAGCCCGCCGGGACAGGGAGGGGGAGAGCAGTACTTC
size: -; J: TRBJ2-7; D: -; V: TRBV7-9; CDR3: CASSPAAPSYEQYF; DNA: TGTGCCAGCAGCCCGGCGGCGCCCTCCTACGAGCAGTACTTC
size: -; J: TRBJ2-2; D: TRBD1; V: TRBV4-1; CDR3: CASSQVTGVTGELFF; DNA: TGCGCCAGCAGCCAAGTGACAGGGGTCACCGGGGAGCTGTTTTTT
size: -; J: TRBJ2-5; D: -; V: TRBV25-1; CDR3: CASSAQRVGETQYF; DNA: TGTGCCAGCAGTGCCCAAAGGGTTGGAGAGACCCAGTACTTC
size: -; J: TRBJ2-7; D: -; V: TRBV5-1; CDR3: CASSSTLSLNEQYF; DNA: TGCGCCAGCAGCTCGACACTATCCTTGAACGAGCAGTACTTC